Listed below are T cell receptor beta chains from one sample, sequenced in a study of vaccination and CD4 T cells after COVID-19. A single record per CDR3 protein comes from TCRdb applying MiXCR to the PCR reads. The data contain around 16,000 distinct CDR3 sequences, about 59% of them singletons. Their antigen targets remain unknown. Sequenced here: CD4+ T cells from blood, cultured in vitro, sampled before SARS-CoV-2 vaccination. The receptors were sampled from a human donor who had recovered from COVID-19. CDR3s include the opening cysteine and the closing phenylalanine or tryptophan. The D gene is left open where the match is weak. Only part of the rows carry a size: once, few, many, or a class if the clone is expanded.

size	D	V	J	CDR3	DNA
.	.	TRBV20-1	TRBJ2-7	CSAREREWGAAYEQYF	TGCAGTGCTAGAGAAAGAGAGTGGGGAGCTGCCTACGAGCAGTACTTC
once	TRBD2	TRBV18	TRBJ2-3	CASSLRIVAGGTDTQYF	TGTGCCAGCTCACTACGGATAGTAGCGGGAGGGACAGATACGCAGTATTTT
.	TRBD2	TRBV7-9	TRBJ2-3	CASSLGGTSSWDGDTQYF	TGTGCCAGCAGCTTAGGTGGGACTAGTTCTTGGGATGGAGATACGCAGTATTTT
.	.	TRBV5-1	TRBJ2-5	CASTTGVRTRIETQYF	TGCGCCAGTACAACTGGTGTGCGGACTCGTATAGAGACCCAGTACTTC
.	.	TRBV11-3	TRBJ2-3	CASSFAGSTDTQYF	TGTGCCAGCAGCTTTGCGGGGAGCACAGATACGCAGTATTTT
few	TRBD2	TRBV27	TRBJ2-7	CASSARLAGGPYEQYF	TGTGCCAGCAGTGCCCGACTAGCGGGAGGGCCCTACGAGCAGTACTTC
.	.	TRBV30	TRBJ1-6	CAWSGWDSDPLHF	TGTGCCTGGAGTGGGTGGGACTCCGACCCCCTCCACTTT
.	.	TRBV24-1	TRBJ2-5	CATSDLDSAHRETQYF	TGTGCCACCAGTGATTTGGACAGTGCGCATCGGGAGACCCAGTACTTC
.	.	TRBV28	TRBJ2-1	CASSTPSQDEQFF	TGTGCCAGCAGTACCCCCTCGCAGGATGAGCAGTTCTTC
.	.	TRBV6-1	TRBJ1-1	CATGGVGGTEAFF	TGTGCCACCGGGGGGGTAGGAGGCACTGAAGCTTTCTTT
.	.	TRBV15	TRBJ2-1	CATSRAGRGGPLNEQFF	TGTGCCACCAGCAGAGCGGGGAGGGGGGGACCCCTCAATGAGCAGTTCTTC
few	.	TRBV20-1	TRBJ1-2	CSAQRGGYGYTF	TGCAGTGCGCAGAGGGGGGGCTATGGCTACACCTTC
.	.	TRBV27	TRBJ2-7	CASSLPGRFGYEQYF	TGTGCCAGCAGTCTCCCAGGACGGTTTGGCTACGAGCAGTACTTC
few	.	TRBV12-3/TRBV12-4	TRBJ2-7	CASSRNGGTPYEQYF	TGTGCCAGCAGCAGAAATGGCGGGACCCCCTACGAGCAGTACTTC
.	TRBD2	TRBV6-1	TRBJ2-3	CASTLYGGSSDTQYF	TGTGCCAGCACCCTTTACGGCGGGAGTTCAGATACGCAGTATTTT
.	.	TRBV29-1	TRBJ1-1	CSVGDTARAFF	TGCAGCGTTGGCGACACAGCAAGGGCTTTCTTT
.	TRBD2	TRBV6-2/TRBV6-3	TRBJ2-3	CASSAPSGRSTDTQYF	TGTGCCAGCAGTGCCCCTAGCGGGAGGTCCACAGATACGCAGTATTTT
few	.	TRBV7-6	TRBJ1-1	CASSLGPLGRRNTEAFF	TGTGCCAGCAGCTTAGGGCCCCTGGGGCGGAGGAACACTGAAGCTTTCTTT
.	TRBD1	TRBV20-1	TRBJ2-7	CSARAPGQGYEQYF	TGCAGTGCTAGAGCTCCCGGACAGGGCTACGAGCAGTACTTC
few	.	TRBV24-1	TRBJ2-3	CATHDRTDTQYF	TGTGCCACTCACGACAGGACAGATACGCAGTATTTT
few	TRBD2	TRBV7-2	TRBJ2-1	CASSLPGRSGYNEQFF	TGTGCCAGCAGCTTGCCGGGTCGTAGCGGGTACAATGAGCAGTTCTTC
.	.	TRBV6-1	TRBJ2-7	CASSGRADTYFKQYF	TGTGCCAGCAGTGGGAGGGCGGATACCTACTTCAAGCAGTACTTC
few	.	TRBV19	TRBJ1-1	CASSIQKAFF	TGTGCCAGTAGTATCCAGAAAGCTTTCTTT
once	TRBD1	TRBV11-2	TRBJ2-3	CASSENRGTDTQYF	TGTGCCAGCAGCGAGAACAGGGGAACAGATACGCAGTATTTT
few	.	TRBV29-1	TRBJ1-2	CSVANTNYGYTF	TGCAGCGTTGCGAACACGAACTATGGCTACACCTTC
once	TRBD2	TRBV7-6	TRBJ2-7	CASSLALTSFDEQYF	TGTGCCAGCAGCTTAGCTCTGACTAGCTTCGACGAGCAGTACTTC
.	TRBD1	TRBV20-1	TRBJ1-2	CSTQPGTDGGYTF	TGCAGCACCCAACCCGGGACAGACGGTGGCTACACCTTC
.	TRBD1	TRBV6-1	TRBJ1-2	CASSGGQGTYGYTF	TGTGCCAGCAGTGGAGGACAGGGAACCTATGGCTACACCTTC
.	TRBD2	TRBV10-3	TRBJ2-7	CAISRGVGYEQYF	TGTGCCATCAGTCGGGGGGTCGGCTACGAGCAGTACTTC
few	.	TRBV20-1	TRBJ1-5	CSARGGAQQPQHF	TGCAGTGCCAGAGGCGGGGCCCAGCAGCCCCAGCATTTT
few	.	TRBV7-8	TRBJ2-2	CASGSGQGSNPGELFF	TGTGCCAGTGGGTCAGGGCAGGGCAGTAACCCCGGGGAGCTGTTTTTT
.	TRBD1	TRBV4-2	TRBJ1-2	CASSQEAQGQGYTF	TGTGCCAGCAGCCAAGAGGCACAGGGACAGGGCTACACCTTC
few	.	TRBV28	TRBJ1-1	CASSFMGRESTEAFF	TGTGCCAGCAGTTTTATGGGCAGGGAAAGCACTGAAGCTTTCTTT
.	.	TRBV11-2	TRBJ2-5	CASSNLQGETQYF	TGTGCCAGCAGCAATTTACAAGGGGAGACCCAGTACTTC
.	TRBD2	TRBV10-3	TRBJ2-1	CAISEFGTSGSYNEQFF	TGTGCCATCAGTGAGTTTGGGACTAGCGGGAGCTACAATGAGCAGTTCTTC
.	.	TRBV27	TRBJ2-3	CASSFRSTDTQYF	TGTGCCAGCAGTTTTAGAAGCACAGATACGCAGTATTTT
few	TRBD1	TRBV20-1	TRBJ1-6	CSARDPGQGANNSPLHF	TGCAGTGCTAGAGACCCGGGACAGGGGGCGAATAATTCACCCCTCCACTTT
.	.	TRBV10-3	TRBJ2-5	CAIRTQETQYF	TGTGCCATCAGGACACAAGAGACCCAGTACTTC
once	.	TRBV4-3	TRBJ1-4	CASSQEPLGGAGDEKLFF	TGCGCCAGCAGCCAAGAGCCTCTGGGGGGCGCGGGGGATGAAAAACTGTTTTTT
few	TRBD1	TRBV6-2/TRBV6-3	TRBJ2-3	CASSPGTGHTDTQYF	TGTGCCAGCAGCCCCGGGACAGGGCACACAGATACGCAGTATTTT
.	TRBD2	TRBV6-2/TRBV6-3	TRBJ2-2	CASSYSLAGVLDTGELFF	TGTGCCAGCAGTTACTCCCTAGCGGGAGTTCTCGACACCGGGGAGCTGTTTTTT
few	.	TRBV28	TRBJ1-1	CATFPNTEAFF	TGTGCCACCTTCCCGAACACTGAAGCTTTCTTT
few	TRBD2	TRBV20-1	TRBJ2-1	CSARGLAGDSSYNEQFF	TGCAGTGCTAGAGGACTAGCGGGAGATTCGTCCTACAATGAGCAGTTCTTC
.	.	TRBV12-3/TRBV12-4	TRBJ2-2	CASSFAGELFF	TGTGCCAGCAGTTTCGCCGGGGAGCTGTTTTTT
.	.	TRBV4-1	TRBJ2-5	CASSLRDIEETQYF	TGCGCCAGCAGCCTCCGGGACATCGAAGAGACCCAGTACTTC
.	TRBD2	TRBV20-1	TRBJ2-3	CSAQATSGSVGLGRTDTQYF	TGCAGTGCTCAGGCGACTAGCGGGAGTGTAGGTTTGGGGCGCACAGATACGCAGTATTTT
once	.	TRBV20-1	TRBJ2-7	CSAYYSTTYEQYF	TGCAGTGCTTACTATAGCACCACCTACGAGCAGTACTTC
few	TRBD2	TRBV15	TRBJ2-5	CATSRDRGGGVRETQYF	TGTGCCACCAGCAGAGATCGGGGGGGAGGAGTGAGAGAGACCCAGTACTTC
.	.	TRBV5-4	TRBJ2-3	CASSVGPASTDTQYF	TGTGCCAGCAGCGTAGGACCCGCTAGCACAGATACGCAGTATTTT
.	.	TRBV28	TRBJ2-2	CASSPRQVLNTGELFF	TGTGCCAGCAGTCCTAGACAGGTCCTGAACACCGGGGAGCTGTTTTTT
.	.	TRBV20-1	TRBJ1-2	CSATRTRGGYGYTF	TGCAGTGCTACCAGGACAAGGGGTGGATATGGCTACACCTTC